The source of this T cell receptor (beta chain) is a study of radiotherapy plus CTLA-4 blockade in lung cancer. Study at large: Of all patients, around 20% responded objectively and roughly 31% showed disease control.

Ipilimumab CTLA-4 blockade and focal radiation were given to patients with chemo-refractory metastatic non-small-cell lung cancer. This table comes from immunoSEQ multiplex PCR, and its TCRdb copy is limited to in-frame clones, with some not included. The table lists 90,000 or so clones, roughly four fifths of them singletons. With 4 bases clipped from V and 1 base from J, the junction kept 6 bases outside the gene matches. Germline CDR1 reads KGHSH; CDR2 reads LQKENI. This CDR3 comprises 16 residues. The receptor was derived from a human donor with non-small cell lung cancer who had stable disease on radiotherapy plus ipilimumab. The chain recombines TRBV18 with TRBJ1-5, with 8 positions matching TRBD1. Sequencing used peripheral blood, obtained from a patient treated with radiotherapy plus ipilimumab. This CDR3 reads CASSLGQGGSNQPQHF. CDR3 in DNA: TGTGCCAGCTCACTTGGACAGGGTGGGAGCAATCAGCCCCAGCATTTT.